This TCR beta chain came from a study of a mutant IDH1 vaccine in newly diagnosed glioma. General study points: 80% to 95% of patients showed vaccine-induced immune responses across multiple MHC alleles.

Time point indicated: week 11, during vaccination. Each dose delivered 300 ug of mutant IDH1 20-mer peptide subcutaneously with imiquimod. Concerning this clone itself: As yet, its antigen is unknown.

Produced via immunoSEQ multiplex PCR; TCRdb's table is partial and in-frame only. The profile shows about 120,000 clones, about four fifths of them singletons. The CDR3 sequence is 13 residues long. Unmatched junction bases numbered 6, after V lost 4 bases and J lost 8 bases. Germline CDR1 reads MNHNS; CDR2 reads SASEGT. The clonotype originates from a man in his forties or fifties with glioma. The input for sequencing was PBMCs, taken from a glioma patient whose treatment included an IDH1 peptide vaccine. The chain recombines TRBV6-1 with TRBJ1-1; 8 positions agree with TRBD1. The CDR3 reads CASSASGTGEAFF. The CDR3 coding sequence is TGTGCCAGCAGTGCGAGCGGGACAGGCGAAGCTTTCTTT.